Below, one T cell receptor beta chain is given with its context. Its antigen remains undetermined. The record has no base qualities; no much larger clone is one base away. The sample holds other DNA sequences that translate to the same CDR3. The data belong to a study of T cells in narcolepsy (dated by TCRdb to the late 2010s). Turning to the overall study: Patients with narcolepsy type 1 or type 2 (NT1, NT2) and healthy control donors were enrolled in the study. To look for autoreactive T cells in narcolepsy patients that target self-antigens of hypocretin neurons (hypocretin, TRIB2), the study used TCR Vbeta sequencing to follow clonotypes in blood and CSF.

General findings and caveats noted by the study authors: Plots comparing CSF and blood CD4+ T cell clonotypes from the same patient highlighted HCRT-specific and TRIB2-specific autoreactive clonotypes. Autoreactive clonotypes were reported to be detected serially in the blood of the same patients and of different patients, but not in the blood of healthy controls.

At the junction V is shortened by 0 bases and J by 3 bases; bases outside the gene matches: 2. Including cysteine and phenylalanine, the CDR3 has 14 amino acids. Only the CDR3 DNA is retained, 42 bases long and in frame from the first base. For CDR1 and CDR2, the germline V gene lists KGHSH and LQKENI. Library prep was done by the immunoSEQ multiplex PCR assay. TCRdb took over this immuneACCESS table, retaining in-frame rearrangements with V and J assigned. Such tables are incomplete; in checked studies, under half of the missing clones stem from an unresolved V gene, and the remainder is unexplained. The table for this sample lists approximately 16,000 clones; over 55% of them were counted only once. The ten biggest clones cover roughly 13% of the sample. For TCR Vbeta sequencing and comparison with CSF CD8+ T cells, memory CD8+ T cells were sorted ex vivo from patient blood.

Here the chain combines TRBV18 and TRBJ2-7; TRBD1 matches 7 bases in the middle. Sequences were obtained from CD45RA- memory CD8+ T cells from PBMCs. What the cell subset or site label conveys for this sample: memory T cells sorted ex vivo from peripheral blood. This TCR derives from a human donor with narcolepsy. The nucleotides read TGTGCCAGCTCACCACCGTGGGACAGCTACGAGCAGTACTTC. It translates as CASSPPWDSYEQYF.